Below are 22 T cell receptor beta chains sequenced from a single sample in a study of tumor and adjacent non-tumor tissue in lung cancer. Three rounds of nested PCR, following a modified ARM-PCR protocol, produced the TCRbeta library. TCRdb re-called the multiplex PCR reads through MiXCR, storing one row per CDR3 protein. This sample has 70,000 to 90,000 distinct CDR3 sequences, with over 70% found just once. The template was RNA from unsorted bulk tissue. Sequenced material: lung tumor tissue. Source of these receptors: a woman between 45 and 65 years old with non-small cell lung cancer.

Notes on this clonotype: Given the absence of the conserved phenylalanine or tryptophan at the CDR3 end, a read error is likely. The V gene is TRBV20-1, the J gene TRBJ2-1, with 11 positions matching TRBD2. CDR3 length: 14 amino acids. The germline CDR1 and CDR2 sequences are DFQATT and SNEGSKA (reference sequence). The CDR3 nucleotides are TGCAGTGCTGCGGGACTAGCGGACTACAATAAGCAGTTCCTC. Amino acids: CSAAGLADYNKQFL.

In its sample, this clonotype was seen a few times. This may stem from a read error, because a much larger clone lies one nucleotide away. The chain recombines TRBV28 with TRBJ2-5; 7 bases map to TRBD2. Germline V gene lookup returns CDR1 MDHEN and CDR2 SYDVKM. The CDR3 is made up of 12 amino acids. The V gene end was trimmed by 8 bases and the J gene end by 9 bases; junction bases not matched to a gene: 9. The CDR3 DNA sequence: TGTGCCAGCTCGGGACTACTGGAGGCCCAGTACTTC. As protein: CASSGLLEAQYF.

Ten or more counts support this clonotype. V is TRBV12-3 or TRBV12-4 and J is TRBJ2-1; D call uncertain. V lost 6 bases and J lost 8, with 14 bases in between. This CDR3 is built from 13 residues. CDR3 protein: CASSRRTPDEQFF. CDR3 in DNA: TGTGCCAGCAGCAGACGGACCCCAGATGAGCAGTTCTTC.

This clonotype has only a few counts. With a much larger clone just one base away, this may be a read error. Likely a read error: the CDR3 ends without its conserved phenylalanine or tryptophan. The genes are TRBV20-1 and TRBJ1-1; D perhaps matches TRBD1 (5 bases). This CDR3 region has 11 residues. Germline V gene sequence: CDR1 DFQATT, CDR2 SNEGSKA (reference sequence). Trimming took 5 bases from V and 7 from J, leaving 11 bases between them. Written as DNA, the CDR3 is TGCAGTGCTGGGGGTTCTCTTGAAGCTTTCCTT. Amino acids: CSAGGSLEAFL.

As to this clonotype: A read error may explain this, as a much larger clone is one base away. The chain couples TRBV7-9 to TRBJ2-1, with TRBD2 matching over 11 bases. V shed 11 bases and J 1 base; nucleotides not matched to a gene: 4. Germline CDR1 is SEHNR and CDR2 is FQNEAQ (reference sequence). This CDR3 spans 14 amino acids. The CDR3 sequence is CALSSGRSYNEQFF. The CDR3 nucleotides read TGTGCCCTCTCTAGCGGGAGGTCCTACAATGAGCAGTTCTTC.

Points on this clonotype: A much bigger clone sits one base away, suggesting this may be a read error. The chain joins TRBV28 to TRBJ2-7; D gene ambiguous. Looked up from germline, CDR1 is MDHEN and CDR2 is SYDVKM. The CDR3 spans 15 residues. This CDR3 is CARSLSDPRDHEQYF. CDR3 nucleotides: TGTGCCAGGAGTTTATCGGATCCTAGAGACCACGAGCAGTACTTC.

As to this clonotype: Given a much more abundant clone one base away, this may be a read error. The chain combines TRBV10-1 with TRBJ2-2; 7 bases map to TRBD2. This CDR3 comprises 14 residues. The germline gives CDR1 WNHNN, CDR2 SYGVQD (reference sequence). In DNA, the CDR3 is TGCGCCAGCAGTGAAGTGGGAGGGACCGGGAAGCTGTTTTTT. This encodes CASSEVGGTGKLFF.

A remark on this clonotype: The CDR3 does not close with the conserved phenylalanine or tryptophan, likely indicating a read error. The chain couples TRBV6-6 to TRBJ1-2; 7 bases are a match to TRBD1. The germline V gene encodes CDR1 MNHNY and CDR2 SVGAGI (reference sequence). CDR3 length: 14 amino acids. CDR3 sequence: CTSGGGSANYGYTL. DNA of the CDR3: TGTACCAGCGGAGGGGGCTCAGCTAACTATGGCTACACCCTC.

Of note for this clonotype: A read error may be the cause here, since a much bigger clone is one base away. The V and J genes are TRBV4-1 and TRBJ1-1, with 9 bases that match TRBD1. Germline values: CDR1 MGHRA, CDR2 YSYEKL. The CDR3 spans 17 residues. This chain's CDR3 is CASSQVARRTGDTEALF. The CDR3 coding sequence is TGCGCCAGCAGCCAAGTGGCCCGTCGGACAGGGGACACTGAAGCTCTCTTT.

This clonotype came up a few times. This may come from a read error, since a much larger clone is one base off. This sequence joins TRBV20-1 and TRBJ1-2; the match to TRBD1 covers 7 bases. The CDR3 loop spans 14 amino acids. Unmatched junction bases numbered 8, after V lost 7 bases and J lost 0 bases. From germline, CDR1 is DFQATT and CDR2 SNEGSKA (reference sequence). DNA for the CDR3: TGCAGTGTGCAGGGGGGACAAGCTAACTATGGCTACACCTTC. Amino acids: CSVQGGQANYGYTF.

The table lists this clonotype with many counts. A much larger clone differs from this one at a single base, so this may be a read error. This sequence joins TRBV6-1 and TRBJ2-7; no clear D gene. CDR3 size: 11 residues. Germline-derived CDR1 and CDR2 are MNHNS and SASEGT. The CDR3 here is CANSGPYEQYF. The CDR3, as DNA: TGTGCCAACAGTGGCCCCTACGAGCAGTACTTC.

Comments on this clonotype: A read error is possible here, since a much larger clone lies one base away. No conserved phenylalanine or tryptophan ends this CDR3, so it is likely a read error. The chain joins TRBV28 to TRBJ1-6; D possibly corresponds to TRBD1 (5 bases). The germline CDR1 and CDR2 sequences are MDHEN and SYDVKM. This CDR3 has 14 residues. The ends were cut back, 7 bases at V and 7 bases at J, with 14 bases in the middle. Here the CDR3 reads CASKSGTANSPLHL. The CDR3 coding sequence is TGTGCCAGCAAGTCAGGGACGGCGAATTCACCCCTCCACTTA.

The chain has TRBV10-3 and TRBJ2-5, with TRBD2 identical over 7 bases. Germline V gives CDR1 ENHRY, CDR2 SYGVKD. Trimming cost V 4 bases and J 3 bases; bases outside gene matches: 8. This CDR3 spans 15 amino acids. The DNA for the CDR3 is TGTGCCATCAGTGCAGTGGAAGGGACTAAAGAGACCCAGTACTTC. Translating it yields CAISAVEGTKETQYF.

Turning to this clonotype: A read error may produce the germline difference seen at one junction end. The rearrangement links TRBV6-5 to TRBJ1-1, with TRBD1 matching over 7 bases. The germline V gene has CDR1 MNHEY and CDR2 SVGAGI. This CDR3 spans 17 amino acids. The CDR3: CASIYYDGRQGNTEAFF. As DNA, the CDR3 is TGTGCCAGCATTTACTATGATGGTCGACAGGGGAACACTGAAGCTTTCTTT.

As for this clonotype: Just one base apart from a much larger clone, this may be a read error. The rearrangement links TRBV11-2 to TRBJ2-3, with D hard to call. Per the germline V gene, CDR1 is SGHAT and CDR2 is FQNNGV. Trimming took off 2 bases at V and 2 bases at J, with 8 bases between the two ends. This CDR3 contains 14 residues. The CDR3 loop reads CASSLTGFTDTQYF. The CDR3 DNA reads as TGTGCCAGCAGCTTAACCGGCTTCACAGATACGCAGTATTTT.

About this clonotype itself: A read error may produce the germline difference seen at one junction end. The chain links TRBV12-3 or TRBV12-4 to TRBJ2-5; 7 nucleotides align to TRBD1. CDR3 length: 14 residues. The CDR3 is CAGSPRDRQETQYF. CDR3 DNA sequence: TGTGCCGGCAGTCCACGGGACAGACAAGAGACCCAGTACTTC.

Concerning this clonotype itself: One end of the junction is discordant with germline, which a read error may explain. J is TRBJ2-3 and V is TRBV7-7; D is ambiguous. Germline assignment: CDR1 SSHAT and CDR2 FNYEAQ (reference sequence). The CDR3 runs to 14 residues. The CDR3 region is CASSLGRTTNTQYF. The DNA for the CDR3 is TGTGCTAGCAGCTTAGGGCGCACCACAAATACGCAGTATTTT.

The chain joins TRBV5-1 to TRBJ2-7, with a possible D match to TRBD2 (5 bases). This CDR3 is 18 amino acids long. CDR1 and CDR2 from the germline V gene are SGHRS and YFSETQ. V lost 4 bases and J lost 1, with 24 bases in between. CDR3 nucleotides: TGCGCCAGCAGCCGGAATTTTACTTGCGTGAGGGCTTCCTACGAGCAGTACTTC. It yields the protein CASSRNFTCVRASYEQYF.

On this clonotype: The junction does not match germline at one end; this may be a read error. This sequence joins TRBV29-1 and TRBJ2-2; no reliable D call. The CDR3 extends over 13 amino acids. CDR1 SQVTM and CDR2 ANQGSEA come from the germline V gene. In DNA form, the CDR3 reads TGTAGTGTTGAAGAGACATTCGCCGGGGAGCTGTTTTTT. This encodes CSVEETFAGELFF.

This clonotype was counted between two and nine times. Without the conserved terminal phenylalanine or tryptophan, this CDR3 likely stems from a read error. The V gene is TRBV6-5, the J gene TRBJ2-7; possibly TRBD1 or TRBD2 for D (5 bases each). Germline CDR1 is MNHEY and CDR2 is SVGAGI. CDR3 size: 14 residues. The CDR3 here is CVSSYSGDPYEQYL. The DNA for the CDR3 is TGTGTCAGCAGTTACTCCGGGGACCCCTACGAGCAGTACTTG.

As for this clonotype: The junction shows a germline mismatch at one end, possibly a read error. The chain employs TRBV7-8 and TRBJ2-2, with D perhaps TRBD2 (5 bases). The CDR3 totals 18 residues. Germline V gene sequence: CDR1 SGHVS, CDR2 FQNEAQ. DNA for the CDR3: TGTGCCAGCAGCTTAGCGGGTTTCGATTTCGCGAACACCGGGGAACTGTTTTTT. This translates into CASSLAGFDFANTGELFF.

This clonotype occurred once. The junction and the germline gene differ at one end; a read error may be behind it. The chain combines TRBV7-9 with TRBJ1-5; maybe TRBD1 (5 bases). The germline V gene encodes CDR1 SEHNR and CDR2 FQNEAQ (reference sequence). The CDR3 loop spans 11 amino acids. The CDR3 is CGIGGNHPRHF. The CDR3 nucleotides are TGTGGCATCGGGGGTAATCATCCCCGGCATTTT.